The clone carrying this T cell receptor (beta chain) showed up many times. The source of the sample is a study of blood T cells in healthy people across ages. The germline V gene has CDR1 MNHNY and CDR2 SVGAGI (reference sequence). CDR3 length equals 14 residues. V lost 3 bases and J 4 bases, leaving 12 bases between the germline ends. They isolated at least 7 million PBMCs from each sample. The use of a sample-barcoded 5' primer and a J-beta primer mix characterized a second PCR of roughly 6 to 11 cycles. Researchers report that each sample yielded at least 2.5 million CDR3-containing paired-end reads. TCRdb recomputed calls from the 5' RACE reads with MiXCR, one row per CDR3 protein. The sample contains 550,000 to 800,000 distinct CDR3 sequences, approximately 31% of which appear only once.

Sequenced sample: blood. The TCR sequence derives from a woman older than 75 in good health. The chain recombines TRBV6-6 with TRBJ1-2, with D possibly matching TRBD1 (5 bases). The CDR3 sequence is CASSYSQGIYGYTF. The CDR3 region has the DNA TGTGCCAGCAGTTATAGTCAGGGCATCTATGGCTACACCTTC.